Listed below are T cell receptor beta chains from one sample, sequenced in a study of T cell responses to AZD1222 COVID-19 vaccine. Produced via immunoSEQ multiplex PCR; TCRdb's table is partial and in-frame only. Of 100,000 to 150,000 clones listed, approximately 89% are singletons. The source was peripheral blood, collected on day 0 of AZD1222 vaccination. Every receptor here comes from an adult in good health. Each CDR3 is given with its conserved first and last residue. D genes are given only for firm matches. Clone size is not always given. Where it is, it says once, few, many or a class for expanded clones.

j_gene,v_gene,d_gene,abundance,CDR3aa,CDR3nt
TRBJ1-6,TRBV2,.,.,CASSETENNSPLHF,TGTGCCAGCAGTGAAACGGAGAATAATTCACCCCTCCACTTT
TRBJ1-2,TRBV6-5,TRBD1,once,CASSSGDSRYYGYTF,TGTGCCAGCAGCTCAGGGGACAGTCGATATTATGGCTACACCTTC
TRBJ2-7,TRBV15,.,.,CATSRGAGAGYEQYF,TGTGCCACCAGCAGAGGAGCAGGGGCCGGCTACGAGCAGTACTTC
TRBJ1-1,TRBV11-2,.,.,CASVSTASMNTEAFF,TGTGCCAGCGTCTCGACGGCATCCATGAACACTGAAGCTTTCTTT
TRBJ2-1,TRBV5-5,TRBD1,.,CASSLEGQTYNEQFF,TGTGCCAGCAGCTTGGAGGGACAGACCTACAATGAGCAGTTCTTC
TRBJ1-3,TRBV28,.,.,CASSSTDGLSGNTIYF,TGTGCCAGCAGTTCCACGGACGGTCTCTCTGGAAACACCATATATTTT
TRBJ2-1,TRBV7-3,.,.,CASSLSRMEWDEQFF,TGTGCCAGCAGCTTAAGCAGGATGGAGTGGGATGAGCAGTTCTTC
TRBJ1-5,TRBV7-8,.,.,CATSRRGAQPQHF,TGTGCCACCTCCCGGAGAGGGGCTCAGCCCCAGCATTTT
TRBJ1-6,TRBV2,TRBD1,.,CASSEGTGRGSPLHF,TGTGCCAGCAGTGAGGGGACAGGCCGGGGATCACCCCTCCACTTT
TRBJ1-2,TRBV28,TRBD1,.,CASSPLMGQSYGYTF,TGTGCCAGCAGTCCCCTCATGGGACAGAGCTATGGCTACACCTTC
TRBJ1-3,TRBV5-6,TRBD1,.,CASSLTGAGNTIYF,TGTGCCAGCAGCTTAACAGGGGCTGGAAACACCATATATTTT
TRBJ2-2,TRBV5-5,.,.,CASSLVGANTGELFF,TGTGCCAGCAGCTTGGTGGGGGCTAACACCGGGGAGCTGTTTTTT
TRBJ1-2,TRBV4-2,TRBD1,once,CASSQARQGADYGYTF,TGTGCCAGCAGCCAAGCTCGGCAGGGGGCCGACTATGGCTACACCTTC
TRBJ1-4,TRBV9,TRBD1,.,CASSARQGTNEKLFF,TGTGCCAGCAGCGCCAGACAGGGAACTAATGAAAAACTGTTTTTT
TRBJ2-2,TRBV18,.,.,CASSPGRVTGELFF,TGTGCCAGCTCACCGGGCAGGGTCACCGGGGAGCTGTTTTTT
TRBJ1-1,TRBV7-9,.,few,CASRPTANTEAFF,TGTGCCAGCAGACCCACAGCGAACACTGAAGCTTTCTTT
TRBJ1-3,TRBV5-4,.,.,CASSRSGNTIYF,TGTGCCAGCAGCCGATCAGGAAACACCATATATTTT
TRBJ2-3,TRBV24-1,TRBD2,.,CATERGGTDTQYF,TGTGCCACTGAGCGGGGGGGGACAGATACGCAGTATTTT
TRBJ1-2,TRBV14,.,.,CASSQLQGVGGYTF,TGTGCCAGCAGCCAACTACAGGGAGTGGGTGGCTACACCTTC
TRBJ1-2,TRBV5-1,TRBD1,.,CASSSGQGLGYTF,TGCGCCAGCAGCTCCGGACAGGGGCTAGGCTACACCTTC
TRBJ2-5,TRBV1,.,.,CTSSQPGLAGPQETQYF,TGCACCAGCAGCCAACCGGGACTAGCGGGGCCCCAAGAGACCCAGTACTTC
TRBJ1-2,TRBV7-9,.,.,CASSPPTSNYGYTF,TGTGCCAGCAGCCCTCCGACATCCAACTATGGCTACACCTTC
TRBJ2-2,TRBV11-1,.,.,CASSLRQGTGELFF,TGTGCCAGCAGCTTGCGGCAGGGCACCGGGGAGCTGTTTTTT
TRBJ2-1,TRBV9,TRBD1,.,CASSVGQGADNEQFF,TGTGCCAGCAGCGTAGGCCAGGGGGCTGACAATGAGCAGTTCTTC
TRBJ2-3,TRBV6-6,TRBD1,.,CASRPGTGWTDTQYF,TGTGCCAGCAGGCCCGGGACAGGGTGGACAGATACGCAGTATTTT
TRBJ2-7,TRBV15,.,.,CATSRDRVGAYEQYF,TGTGCCACCAGCAGAGATCGAGTGGGGGCCTACGAGCAGTACTTC
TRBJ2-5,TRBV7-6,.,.,CASSLGPAAGQETQYF,TGTGCCAGCAGCTTAGGTCCGGCGGCAGGGCAAGAGACCCAGTACTTC
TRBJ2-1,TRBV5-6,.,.,CASSSSTRGNVNNEQFF,TGTGCCAGCAGCTCGAGCACGCGCGGGAACGTAAACAATGAGCAGTTCTTC
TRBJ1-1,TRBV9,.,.,CASSVEAARADGEAFF,TGTGCCAGCAGCGTAGAGGCTGCCCGGGCGGACGGTGAAGCTTTCTTT
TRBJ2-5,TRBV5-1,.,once,CASSYLGAWETQYF,TGCGCCAGCAGCTACCTGGGGGCCTGGGAGACCCAGTACTTC
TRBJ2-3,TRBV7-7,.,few,CASSSRRLILEWVGTDTQYF,TGTGCTAGCAGCTCACGACGTTTGATTCTTGAGTGGGTAGGCACAGATACGCAGTATTTT
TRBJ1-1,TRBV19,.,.,CASSTKTGPTEAFF,TGTGCCAGTAGTACAAAGACAGGACCCACTGAAGCTTTCTTT
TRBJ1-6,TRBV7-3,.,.,CASSSKSGSPLHF,TGTGCCAGCAGCTCGAAGAGCGGATCACCCCTCCACTTT
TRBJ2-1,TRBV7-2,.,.,CASSLVGVNEQFF,TGTGCCAGCAGCTTAGTAGGGGTCAATGAGCAGTTCTTC
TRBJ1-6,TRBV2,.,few,CASSEFGGNSPLHF,TGTGCCAGCAGTGAATTTGGAGGAAATTCACCCCTCCACTTT
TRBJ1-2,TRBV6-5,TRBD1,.,CASMGQVYGYTF,TGTGCCAGCATGGGACAGGTCTATGGCTACACCTTC
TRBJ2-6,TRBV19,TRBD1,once,CASAKTGSPGANVLTF,TGTGCCAGTGCAAAGACAGGGTCTCCCGGGGCCAACGTCCTGACTTTC
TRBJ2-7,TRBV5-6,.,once,CASSRWGEQYF,TGTGCCAGCAGTCGGTGGGGTGAGCAGTACTTC
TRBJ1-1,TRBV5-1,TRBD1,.,CASSANLGGVNTEAFF,TGCGCCAGCAGCGCAAACTTAGGGGGCGTGAACACTGAAGCTTTCTTT
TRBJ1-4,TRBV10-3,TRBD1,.,CAISESTGYNEKLFF,TGTGCCATCAGTGAGTCGACAGGGTATAATGAAAAACTGTTTTTT
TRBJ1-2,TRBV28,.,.,CASSYQGNGYTF,TGTGCCAGCAGTTATCAGGGGAATGGCTACACCTTC
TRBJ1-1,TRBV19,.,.,CASSIRDTNTEAFF,TGTGCCAGTAGTATAAGGGACACGAACACTGAAGCTTTCTTT
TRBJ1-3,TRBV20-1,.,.,CSASNRVSGNTIYF,TGCAGTGCTAGTAACAGGGTCTCTGGAAACACCATATATTTT
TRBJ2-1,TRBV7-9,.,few,CASSRVEMGEQFF,TGTGCCAGCAGTCGGGTGGAGATGGGTGAGCAGTTCTTC
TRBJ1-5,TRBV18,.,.,CASSTGNDQPQHF,TGTGCCAGCTCAACGGGGAACGATCAGCCCCAGCATTTT
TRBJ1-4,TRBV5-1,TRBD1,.,CASSGQGAGEKLFF,TGCGCCAGCAGCGGACAGGGGGCGGGTGAAAAACTGTTTTTT